These T cell receptor beta chains were read from a single sample in a study of identifying expanded T cells in peripheral blood. Libraries were prepared by immunoSEQ multiplex PCR; TCRdb keeps only in-frame clonotypes and omits some of them. Of around 100,000 clones in the sample, roughly 91% are singletons; the top ten hold 15% to 20%. Specimen: blood. The receptors were gathered from a person between 18 and 75 years old in good health. Both conserved end residues are part of each CDR3. A D gene is named only where the DNA matches it firmly. Part of the rows lack a size; the others show once, few, many or a class for expanded clones.

J gene	clone size	V gene	D gene	CDR3 DNA	CDR3 protein
TRBJ1-5	NA	TRBV5-6	TRBD1	TGTGCCAGCACCTCCTCGACAGGGTATAGCAATCAGCCCCAGCATTTT	CASTSSTGYSNQPQHF
TRBJ2-7	NA	TRBV10-1	NA	TGCGCCAGCAGTGATCCGGGTGAGGCCTACGAGCAGTACTTC	CASSDPGEAYEQYF
TRBJ2-2	NA	TRBV19	TRBD2	TGTGCCAGTAGTATAGCCGGGACTAGCGGGGGGTCGTGGACCGGGGAGCTGTTTTTT	CASSIAGTSGGSWTGELFF
TRBJ1-4	NA	TRBV5-1	TRBD1	TGCGCCAGCAGCTCTGCGACAGGGTGGAATGAAAAACTGTTTTTT	CASSSATGWNEKLFF
TRBJ2-6	NA	TRBV6-1	NA	TGTGCCAGCGTAACCGGTAGCTCTGGGGCCAACGTCCTGACTTTC	CASVTGSSGANVLTF
TRBJ2-6	NA	TRBV19	TRBD1	TGTGCCAGTATATCGACAGGGGGCAGGGGCATCCTGACTTTC	CASISTGGRGILTF
TRBJ1-6	few	TRBV11-2	NA	TGTGCCAGCAGCCCCCCTCATAATTCACCCCTCCACTTT	CASSPPHNSPLHF
TRBJ1-2	NA	TRBV11-2	TRBD1	TGTGCCAGCAGCCCGGACAGGGACTATGGCTACACCTTC	CASSPDRDYGYTF
TRBJ2-1	once	TRBV13	NA	TGTGCCAGCAGCTTAGGGGCGGTTAGCTCCTACAATGAGCAGTTCTTC	CASSLGAVSSYNEQFF
TRBJ2-7	NA	TRBV18	NA	TGTGCCAGCTCACCACCGAACGAGGGGGAGCAGTACTTC	CASSPPNEGEQYF
TRBJ1-5	NA	TRBV7-4	NA	TGTGCCAGCAGTTCACTCTGGGACACAGGGTACAATCAGCCCCAGCATTTT	CASSSLWDTGYNQPQHF
TRBJ2-3	NA	TRBV7-6	TRBD1	TGTGCCAGCAGCTTTCCAGGGGGATTGTCGCCAGATACGCAGTATTTT	CASSFPGGLSPDTQYF
TRBJ2-7	NA	TRBV25-1	NA	TGTGCCAGCCGGGGTGGGACCTACGAGCAGTACTTC	CASRGGTYEQYF
TRBJ2-2	NA	TRBV7-2	NA	TGTGCCAGCAGCTTATTGCCACAGAACGAGGAGCTGTTTTTT	CASSLLPQNEELFF
TRBJ2-1	once	TRBV4-2	TRBD2	TGTGCCAGCAGCCAAGATCTCGGGGGGACCTACAATGAGCAGTTCTTC	CASSQDLGGTYNEQFF
TRBJ2-1	NA	TRBV4-3	NA	TGCGCCAGCAGCCAAGATTGGTCCGCGGGGCGACAACACAATGAGCAGTTCTTC	CASSQDWSAGRQHNEQFF
TRBJ1-1	NA	TRBV7-3	NA	TGTGCCAGCAGCCTGACACAGGACACTGAAGCTTTCTTT	CASSLTQDTEAFF
TRBJ2-5	NA	TRBV10-3	NA	TGTGCCATCAGTGCTCAAGAGACCCAGTACTTC	CAISAQETQYF
TRBJ2-7	NA	TRBV7-6	NA	TGTGCCAGCAGCGACACCCTGGGGGGAGGTAACGAGCAGTACTTC	CASSDTLGGGNEQYF
TRBJ1-4	NA	TRBV7-1	NA	TGTGCCAGCAGCTTAGCGCTTGGGAGTTCGGATGAAAAACTGTTTTTT	CASSLALGSSDEKLFF
TRBJ2-1	NA	TRBV5-1	TRBD2	TGCGCCAGCAGCTTGTGGGCGGGGGGCTCCTACAATGAGCAGTTCTTC	CASSLWAGGSYNEQFF
TRBJ1-2	NA	TRBV7-2	NA	TGTGCCAGCAGCCAACGGACCCCCAGGGGCTATGGCTACACCTTC	CASSQRTPRGYGYTF
TRBJ2-7	NA	TRBV16	NA	TGTGCCAGCAGCCAAGAGTTGGGGGGGCTGTTGTACTTC	CASSQELGGLLYF
TRBJ1-4	NA	TRBV5-1	TRBD1	TGCGCCAGCAGCTTGCGAACCGCGGACAGGGAATACAGAACTAATGAAAAACTGTTTTTT	CASSLRTADREYRTNEKLFF
TRBJ1-5	NA	TRBV6-6	TRBD1	TGTGCCAGCAGTTACCGACAGGGTGCGGGTCAGCCCCAGCATTTT	CASSYRQGAGQPQHF
TRBJ2-1	NA	TRBV6-6	TRBD1	TGTGCCATCTATCCCGGGACAGGGTTGGATCGGTTCTTC	CAIYPGTGLDRFF
TRBJ2-7	NA	TRBV19	NA	TGTGCCAGTAGTATTATATCCGGGACCAGGGGACTGTACGAGCAGTACTTC	CASSIISGTRGLYEQYF
TRBJ2-7	NA	TRBV7-9	TRBD1	TGTGCCAGCAGCACCCGGGACAGGGGCAGCTCCTACGAGCAGTACTTC	CASSTRDRGSSYEQYF
TRBJ2-7	NA	TRBV4-3	TRBD2	TGCGCCAGCAGCCCGGGGGGGAGGGGACAGCAGTACTTC	CASSPGGRGQQYF
TRBJ2-3	NA	TRBV28	NA	TGTGCCAGCAGTACTCCAATGAAGAGTAGCACAGATACGCAGTATTTT	CASSTPMKSSTDTQYF
TRBJ1-2	NA	TRBV6-5	NA	TGTGCTTTCGAAAGCAGAAACTATGGCTACACCTTC	CAFESRNYGYTF
TRBJ2-1	NA	TRBV11-2	NA	TGTGCCAGCAGCCTATACTCGAACAATGAGCAGTTCTTC	CASSLYSNNEQFF
TRBJ2-1	NA	TRBV18	NA	TGTGCCAGCTCACCGAGTACAGGGGGGGGTGAGCAGTTCTTC	CASSPSTGGGEQFF
TRBJ1-1	few	TRBV5-6	NA	TGTGCCAGCAGCTTGGTCGGTTTGGGGGCTGAAGCTTTCTTT	CASSLVGLGAEAFF
TRBJ1-1	NA	TRBV10-3	NA	TGTGCCATCAGTGATCCCACTGAAGCTTTCTTT	CAISDPTEAFF
TRBJ1-6	NA	TRBV4-2	NA	TGTGCCAGCAGCCAAGAAGACGGCGGCGGTTCACCCCTCCACTTT	CASSQEDGGGSPLHF
TRBJ1-2	NA	TRBV5-4	TRBD1	TGTGCCAGCAGCGCCGGACAGGGTTTCTATGGCTACACCTTC	CASSAGQGFYGYTF
TRBJ1-2	few	TRBV19	TRBD1	TGTGCCAGTAGTCCCGGGACAGGGTACGGCTACACCTTC	CASSPGTGYGYTF
TRBJ2-7	NA	TRBV5-1	TRBD2	TGCGCCAGCAGCTTGGCACTAGCGGGGGGCTACGAGCAGTACTTC	CASSLALAGGYEQYF
TRBJ2-7	NA	TRBV7-2	TRBD1	TGTGCCAGCAGCCCGACAGGGGGACGACTCGAGCAGTACTTC	CASSPTGGRLEQYF
TRBJ2-2	NA	TRBV7-6	NA	TGTGCCAGCAGCGGCCGGGACACCCCCACCGGGGAGCTGTTTTTT	CASSGRDTPTGELFF
TRBJ1-2	NA	TRBV6-5	NA	TGTGCCAGCAGTTACCTGTATGGCTACACCTTC	CASSYLYGYTF
TRBJ2-2	NA	TRBV28	NA	TGTGCCAGCAGTTTATTGATCGGGGAGCTGTTTTTT	CASSLLIGELFF
TRBJ1-2	NA	TRBV6-5	NA	TGTGCCAGCAGTTACTCCGACGGGAGTGGCTACACCTTC	CASSYSDGSGYTF
TRBJ2-1	NA	TRBV29-1	NA	TGCAGCGTTGAAGAGTCCTTTGAGCAGTTCTTC	CSVEESFEQFF
TRBJ2-1	NA	TRBV4-3	NA	TGCGCCAGCAGCGCAGGGCACAGTCGTGAGCAGTTCTTC	CASSAGHSREQFF
TRBJ1-4	NA	TRBV10-3	NA	TGTGCCATCTCAAGGACAGAATTTAATGAAAAACTGTTTTTT	CAISRTEFNEKLFF
TRBJ2-7	NA	TRBV7-8	NA	TGTGCCAGCAGCCCTCGGGAAGGGACGAGCTCCTACGAGCAGTACTTC	CASSPREGTSSYEQYF
TRBJ2-3	NA	TRBV21-1	NA	TGTGCCAGCAGTCTCAGGGTAACAGATACGCAGTATTTT	CASSLRVTDTQYF
TRBJ2-3	NA	TRBV30	TRBD2	TGTGCCTGGAGTAACGTGCGGGGGGCTAGCGCTAGCACAGATACGCAGTATTTT	CAWSNVRGASASTDTQYF
TRBJ2-3	once	TRBV5-6	TRBD1	TGTGCCAGCAGCCAGACCGGGACAGGGAGGTGGGATACGCAGTATTTT	CASSQTGTGRWDTQYF
TRBJ2-1	NA	TRBV15	TRBD1	TGTGCCACCAGCAGCACAAGCGCCGGGACAGGGTACTACAATGAGCAGTTCTTC	CATSSTSAGTGYYNEQFF
TRBJ1-3	NA	TRBV6-1	TRBD1	TGTGCCAGCAGTGGGGACAGGGCTTGGAGAAACACCATATATTTT	CASSGDRAWRNTIYF
TRBJ2-3	NA	TRBV5-1	NA	TGCGCCAGCAGCTTGGGGGGCAGGAGTAGTCCGAGCACAGATACGCAGTATTTT	CASSLGGRSSPSTDTQYF
TRBJ2-4	once	TRBV28	NA	TGTGCCAGCGGAACGCTCGGGGTGCCCAAAAACATTCAGTACTTC	CASGTLGVPKNIQYF
TRBJ2-1	once	TRBV5-6	TRBD2	TGTGCCAGCAGCGTGGGGACTAGCGGGGGCCCCAATGAGCAGTTCTTC	CASSVGTSGGPNEQFF
TRBJ2-2	once	TRBV5-4	NA	TGTGCCAGCAGCTTGGGTGGTTCCGGGGAGCTGTTTTTT	CASSLGGSGELFF
TRBJ1-2	NA	TRBV6-4	NA	TGTGCTCGAAGGGAGAGTGGGGGGCCCGATGGCTACACCTTC	CARRESGGPDGYTF